This TCR beta chain was recovered during a study of blood T cell repertoires in COVID-19. In the study overall: The United States, Italy and Spain supplied acute and convalescent COVID-19 samples. Nucleic acid was either cDNA or gDNA, and it came from T cells, B-cell-depleted T cells, or PBMCs.

The authors' processing: Amplification of reference gene primers provided the estimated nucleated cell counts. Here immunoSEQ multiplex PCR was the method, and the copy in TCRdb shows in-frame clones only, minus some. Clonal size and the V and J genes are those of that table, whereas D and trimming came from the DNA. The data show about 300,000 clones, about 82% seen once. CDR1 SGHNT and CDR2 YYREEE come from the germline V gene (reference sequence). Trimming removed 4 bases from V and 7 bases from J; junction bases left unmatched: 7. The CDR3 has 13 amino acids. V gene TRBV5-4 combines with J gene TRBJ2-7; 8 bases align to TRBD1. Sequenced sample: peripheral blood. The sequence derives from a woman in her 50s with acute or convalescent COVID-19. The CDR3 loop reads CASSIDRGGEQYF. In nucleotides, the CDR3 is TGTGCCAGCAGCATCGACAGGGGTGGAGAGCAGTACTTC.